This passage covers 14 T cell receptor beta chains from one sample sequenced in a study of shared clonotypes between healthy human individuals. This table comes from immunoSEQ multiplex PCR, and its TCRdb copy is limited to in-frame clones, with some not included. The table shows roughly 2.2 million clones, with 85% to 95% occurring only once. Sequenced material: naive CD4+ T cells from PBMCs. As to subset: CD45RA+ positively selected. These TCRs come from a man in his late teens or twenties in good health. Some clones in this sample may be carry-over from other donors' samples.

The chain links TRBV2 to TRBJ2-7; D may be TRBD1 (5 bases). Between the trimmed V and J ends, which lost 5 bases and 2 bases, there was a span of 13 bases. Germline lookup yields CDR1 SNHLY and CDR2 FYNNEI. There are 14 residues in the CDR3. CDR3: CASSYNRRAYEQYF. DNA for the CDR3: TGTGCCAGCAGTTACAACCGCAGGGCCTACGAGCAGTACTTC.

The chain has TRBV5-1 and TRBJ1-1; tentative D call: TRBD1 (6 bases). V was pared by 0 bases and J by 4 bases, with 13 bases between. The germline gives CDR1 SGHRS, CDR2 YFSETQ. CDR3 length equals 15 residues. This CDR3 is CASSLGQVSGTEAFF. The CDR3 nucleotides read TGCGCCAGCAGCTTGGGACAGGTGAGCGGCACTGAAGCTTTCTTT. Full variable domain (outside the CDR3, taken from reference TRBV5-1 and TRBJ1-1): KAGVTQTPRYLIKTRGQQVTLSCSPISGHRSVSWYQQTPGQGLQFLFEYFSETQRNKGNFPGRFSGRQFSNSRSEMNVSTLELGDSALYLCASSLGQVSGTEAFFGQGTRLTVV.

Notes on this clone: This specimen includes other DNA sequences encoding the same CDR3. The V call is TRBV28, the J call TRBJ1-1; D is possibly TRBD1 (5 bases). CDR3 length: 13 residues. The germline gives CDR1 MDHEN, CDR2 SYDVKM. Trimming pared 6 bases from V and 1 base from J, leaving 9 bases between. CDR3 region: CASRSGQNTEAFF. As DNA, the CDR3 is TGTGCCAGCAGGAGTGGACAGAACACTGAAGCTTTCTTT.

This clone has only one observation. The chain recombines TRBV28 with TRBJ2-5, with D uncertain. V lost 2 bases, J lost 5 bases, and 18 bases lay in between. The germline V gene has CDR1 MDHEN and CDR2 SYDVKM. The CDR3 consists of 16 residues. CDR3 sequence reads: CASSLVESTRAETQYF. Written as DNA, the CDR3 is TGTGCCAGCAGTTTAGTAGAGTCCACAAGGGCCGAGACCCAGTACTTC.

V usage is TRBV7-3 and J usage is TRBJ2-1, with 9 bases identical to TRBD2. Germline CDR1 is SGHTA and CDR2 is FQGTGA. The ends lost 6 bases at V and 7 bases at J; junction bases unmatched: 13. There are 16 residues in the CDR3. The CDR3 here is CASSLNSGTSYNEQFF. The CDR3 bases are TGTGCCAGCAGTCTCAACTCCGGGACTAGCTATAATGAGCAGTTCTTC.

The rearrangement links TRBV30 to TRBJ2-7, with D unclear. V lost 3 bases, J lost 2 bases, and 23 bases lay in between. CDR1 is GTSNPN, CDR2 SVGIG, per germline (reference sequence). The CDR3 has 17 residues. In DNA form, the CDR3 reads TGTGCCTGGAGGGGAAGGTTGACAACAAACACCCCCTACGAGCAGTACTTC. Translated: CAWRGRLTTNTPYEQYF.

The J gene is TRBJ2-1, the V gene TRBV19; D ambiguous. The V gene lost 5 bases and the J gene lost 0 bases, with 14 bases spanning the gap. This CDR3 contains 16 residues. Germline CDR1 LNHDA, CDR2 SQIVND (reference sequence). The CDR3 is CASSSEASSSYNEQFF. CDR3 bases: TGTGCCAGTAGTTCAGAGGCCTCTAGCTCCTACAATGAGCAGTTCTTC.

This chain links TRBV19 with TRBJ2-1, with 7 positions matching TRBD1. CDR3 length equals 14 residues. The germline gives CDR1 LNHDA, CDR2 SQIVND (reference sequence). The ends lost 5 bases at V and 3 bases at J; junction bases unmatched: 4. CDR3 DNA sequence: TGTGCCAGTAGTCCAGGGACAGACTACAATGAGCAGTTCTTC. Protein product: CASSPGTDYNEQFF.

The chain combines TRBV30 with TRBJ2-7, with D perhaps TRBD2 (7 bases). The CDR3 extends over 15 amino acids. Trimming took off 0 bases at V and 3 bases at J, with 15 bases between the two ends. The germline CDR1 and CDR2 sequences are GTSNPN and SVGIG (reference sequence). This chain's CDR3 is CAWSVTGRGIYEQYF. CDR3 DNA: TGTGCCTGGAGTGTAACAGGGAGGGGGATCTACGAGCAGTACTTC.

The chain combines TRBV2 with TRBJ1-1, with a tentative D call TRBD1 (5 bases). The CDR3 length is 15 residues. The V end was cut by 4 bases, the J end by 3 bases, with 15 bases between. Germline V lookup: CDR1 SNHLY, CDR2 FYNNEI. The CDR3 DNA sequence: TGTGCCAGCAGTGGATACGCCAGGGAGTACACTGAAGCTTTCTTT. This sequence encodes CASSGYAREYTEAFF.

This CDR3 reads CASSKGGSNNEQFF. Here the CDR3 DNA reads TGTGCCAGCAGCAAGGGGGGATCCAATAATGAGCAGTTCTTC. The chain carries TRBV9 and TRBJ2-1, with D perhaps matching TRBD1 or TRBD2 (6 bases each). The germline V gene has CDR1 SGDLS and CDR2 YYNGEE. This CDR3 spans 14 amino acids. V was clipped by 4 bases and J by 7 bases, with 15 bases between them.

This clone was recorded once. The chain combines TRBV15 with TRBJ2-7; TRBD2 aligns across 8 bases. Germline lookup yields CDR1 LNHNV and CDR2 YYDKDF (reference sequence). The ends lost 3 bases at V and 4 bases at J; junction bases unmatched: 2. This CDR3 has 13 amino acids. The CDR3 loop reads CATSSSGVYEQYF. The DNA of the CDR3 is TGTGCCACCAGCAGTAGCGGGGTATACGAGCAGTACTTC. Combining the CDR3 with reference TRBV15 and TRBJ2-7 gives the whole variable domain DAMVIQNPRYQVTQFGKPVTLSCSQTLNHNVMYWYQQKSSQAPKLLFHYYDKDFNNEADTPDNFQSRRPNTSFCFLDIRSPGLGDTAMYLCATSSSGVYEQYFGPGTRLTVT.

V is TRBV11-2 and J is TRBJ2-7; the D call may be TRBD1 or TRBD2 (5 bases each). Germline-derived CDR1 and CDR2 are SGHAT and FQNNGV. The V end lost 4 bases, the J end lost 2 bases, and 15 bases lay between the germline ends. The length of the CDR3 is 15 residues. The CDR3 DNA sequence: TGTGCCAGCAGCTCGTTACGGGACGTAGCCTACGAGCAGTACTTC. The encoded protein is CASSSLRDVAYEQYF.

The chain's CDR3 is CASSFSTGGVGAFF. The CDR3, as DNA: TGTGCCAGCAGTTTCTCAACAGGGGGCGTAGGAGCTTTCTTT. The chain couples TRBV28 to TRBJ1-1, with TRBD1 matching 9 bases. V was clipped by 3 bases and J by 10 bases; unmatched bases: 9. Germline loops: CDR1 MDHEN, CDR2 SYDVKM. This CDR3 is 14 amino acids long.